Below are 21 T cell receptor beta chains sequenced from a single sample in a study of technical replicates of blood from a handful of donors. The repertoire was sequenced with immunoSEQ multiplex PCR; TCRdb's copy has only in-frame clones and lacks some. The sample includes roughly 51,000 clones, about 94% of them seen just once. Sequences were obtained from PBMCs. These receptors were collected from a human donor in good health. Some clones in this sample may be carry-over from other donors' samples.

The CDR3 DNA sequence: TGCGCCAGCAGAGCCCGTACAGGGGAGGAAGAGACCCAGTACTTC. It codes for CASRARTGEEETQYF. V is TRBV5-1 and J is TRBJ2-5; a possible D gene is TRBD1 (7 bases). There are 15 residues in the CDR3. The V and J ends lost 5 bases and 3 bases respectively, with 17 bases between them. Germline V gene lookup returns CDR1 SGHRS and CDR2 YFSETQ.

The chain joins TRBV6-1 to TRBJ2-7; 10 nucleotides line up with TRBD2. The V gene end was trimmed by 4 bases and the J gene end by 4 bases; junction bases not matched to a gene: 7. The CDR3 runs to 15 residues. Germline V lookup: CDR1 MNHNS, CDR2 SASEGT. The CDR3 nucleotides read TGTGCCAGCAGTGTATGGCTAGCGGGAGCGTACGAGCAGTACTTC. This encodes CASSVWLAGAYEQYF.

V usage is TRBV19 and J usage is TRBJ1-6; 9 bases map to TRBD1. The CDR3 has 15 residues. The J segment lost 7 bases and the V segment lost 4 bases, leaving 5 bases of the junction unmatched. Germline lookup yields CDR1 LNHDA and CDR2 SQIVND (reference sequence). In DNA form, the CDR3 reads TGTGCCAGTAGTAGGGACAGGGCCATGAATTCACCCCTCCACTTT. Translating it yields CASSRDRAMNSPLHF.

The J gene is TRBJ2-2, the V gene TRBV5-1, with 7 bases lining up with TRBD2. The junction had 3 bases not matched to a gene; V was cut back by 4 bases and J by 0 bases. The germline V gene has CDR1 SGHRS and CDR2 YFSETQ. This CDR3 has 15 residues. CDR3 amino acids: CASSTLAANTGELFF. In DNA, the CDR3 is TGCGCCAGCAGCACCCTAGCGGCGAACACCGGGGAGCTGTTTTTT.

This chain links TRBV18 with TRBJ2-1; D possibly corresponds to TRBD2 (6 bases). Germline V gene sequence: CDR1 KGHSH, CDR2 LQKENI. Deletions cut 3 bases from V and 0 bases from J, with 9 bases between. CDR3 length equals 15 residues. The CDR3: CASSPRESSYNEQFF. As DNA, the CDR3 is TGTGCCAGCTCACCCCGGGAGTCCTCCTACAATGAGCAGTTCTTC.

J is TRBJ2-7 and V is TRBV4-1; 7 nucleotides match TRBD2. Losses at the gene ends were 1 base for V and 0 bases for J; bases not matched to a gene: 6. This CDR3 contains 16 residues. Germline V lookup: CDR1 MGHRA, CDR2 YSYEKL. CDR3 bases: TGCGCCAGCAGCCAAGTGGATCTAGCGGTCTCCTACGAGCAGTACTTC. Translated: CASSQVDLAVSYEQYF.

This clone has a single count. The chain combines TRBV11-3 with TRBJ2-2, with 7 nucleotides matching TRBD2. The CDR3 is made up of 15 amino acids. J lost 1 base, V lost 5 bases, and 4 bases had no gene match. The germline V gene has CDR1 SGHNT and CDR2 YENEEA. DNA of the CDR3: TGTGCCAGCAGCCCCGGGAGGATGAACACCGGGGAGCTGTTTTTT. It specifies CASSPGRMNTGELFF.

This chain connects TRBV6-6 to TRBJ2-7; 15 nucleotides agree with TRBD2. Germline CDR1 is MNHNY and CDR2 is SVGAGI (reference sequence). V shed 5 bases, J shed 4 bases, and the junction held 3 bases outside the gene matches. This CDR3 is 15 amino acids long. As DNA, the CDR3 is TGTGCCAGCAGTGAGGGACTAGCGGGAGGATACGAGCAGTACTTC. This codes for CASSEGLAGGYEQYF.

The rearrangement uses TRBV27 and TRBJ1-6; 8 nucleotides line up with TRBD1. Looked up from germline, CDR1 is MNHEY and CDR2 is SMNVEV (reference sequence). The V gene end was trimmed by 2 bases and the J gene end by 10 bases; junction bases not matched to a gene: 10. This CDR3 comprises 16 residues. CDR3 DNA sequence: TGTGCCAGCAGTTTAGAACAGGGGGGGTTCTGGTCACCCCTCCACTTT. Its protein is CASSLEQGGFWSPLHF.

The chain carries TRBV5-5 and TRBJ1-6, with 11 bases aligning to TRBD1. With V trimmed by 4 bases and J by 1 base, 13 bases remained unmatched. The CDR3 contains 20 residues. CDR1 and CDR2 from the germline V gene are SGHKS and YYEKEE (reference sequence). The CDR3 DNA sequence: TGTGCCAGCAGCCCCGGGACAGGGGGAGGTTTAGGATCCTATAATTCACCCCTCCACTTT. This translates into CASSPGTGGGLGSYNSPLHF.

V and J are TRBV7-7 and TRBJ2-3, with D possibly matching TRBD2 (6 bases). Trimming removed 1 base at V and 2 bases at J, with 22 bases between. The CDR3 contains 19 residues. The germline gives CDR1 SSHAT, CDR2 FNYEAQ (reference sequence). The CDR3 is CASSLGDGRHRDPTDTQYF. The CDR3 nucleotides read TGTGCCAGCAGCTTAGGGGACGGGAGACATAGAGACCCCACAGATACGCAGTATTTT. The full variable domain, with the rest looked up from reference TRBV7-7 and TRBJ2-3, is GAGVSQSPRYKVTKRGQDVTLRCDPISSHATLYWYQQALGQGPEFLTYFNYEAQPDKSGLPSDRFSAERPEGSISTLTIQRTEQRDSAMYRCASSLGDGRHRDPTDTQYFGPGTRLTVL.

V is TRBV2 and J is TRBJ2-7; TRBD1 matches at 7 bases. The CDR3 covers 11 residues. V shed 11 bases, J shed 3 bases, and the junction held 4 bases outside the gene matches. The V gene's germline CDR1 is SNHLY and CDR2 FYNNEI. CDR3 nucleotides: TGTGCCGGTGGACAGGACTACGAGCAGTACTTC. As protein: CAGGQDYEQYF.

This clone appeared once. The V and J genes are TRBV7-3 and TRBJ1-2, with D perhaps TRBD1 (5 bases). Trimming shortened V by 2 bases and J by 8 bases, and 9 bases separated the two germline ends. This CDR3 spans 12 amino acids. The germline CDR1 and CDR2 sequences are SGHTA and FQGTGA. The CDR3 nucleotides read TGTGCCAGCAGCTTAGGGGGGAGAGGCTACACCTTC. This translates into CASSLGGRGYTF.

The chain combines TRBV13 with TRBJ1-1, with D possibly being TRBD1 (6 bases). Trimming shortened V by 5 bases and J by 0 bases, and 13 bases separated the two germline ends. CDR1 is PRHDT and CDR2 is FYEKMQ in the germline V gene (reference sequence). This CDR3 is 15 amino acids long. CDR3 region: CASSLGQRLNTEAFF. The DNA for the CDR3 is TGTGCCAGCAGCCTCGGACAGAGATTGAACACTGAAGCTTTCTTT.

The V and J genes are TRBV6-5 and TRBJ2-2; 8 nucleotides match TRBD1. The V gene end was trimmed by 5 bases and the J gene end by 7 bases; junction bases not matched to a gene: 6. In germline, CDR1 is MNHEY, CDR2 SVGAGI. There are 14 residues in the CDR3. CDR3 sequence (DNA): TGTGCCAGCAGTACCGGGACAGGCTACGGGGAGCTGTTTTTT. Translated: CASSTGTGYGELFF.

The chain links TRBV11-2 to TRBJ2-5, with 11 bases lining up with TRBD2. This CDR3 has 16 amino acids. CDR1 is SGHAT, CDR2 FQNNGV, per germline. The ends lost 6 bases at V and 4 bases at J; junction bases unmatched: 10. For the CDR3, the DNA is TGTGCCAGCAGTCCCCTCGTAGCGGGAGGGGGAGAGACCCAGTACTTC. Protein sequence: CASSPLVAGGGETQYF.

This chain's CDR3 is CAISESPRQTEAFF. Written as DNA, the CDR3 is TGTGCCATCAGTGAGTCGCCCCGACAAACTGAAGCTTTCTTT. The V and J genes are TRBV10-3 and TRBJ1-1; D is unclear. Between the trimmed V and J ends, which lost 0 bases and 5 bases, there was a span of 10 bases. CDR1 and CDR2 (germline): ENHRY, SYGVKD. This CDR3 has 14 amino acids.

This rearrangement joins TRBV2 to TRBJ2-6; D perhaps matches TRBD2 (6 bases). In germline, CDR1 is SNHLY, CDR2 FYNNEI. The CDR3 extends over 16 amino acids. V was clipped by 7 bases and J by 8 bases, with 21 bases between them. The CDR3 loop is CASKGGIVGGTNVLTF. In DNA form, the CDR3 reads TGTGCCAGCAAAGGTGGGATAGTAGGAGGGACCAACGTCCTGACTTTC.

The rearrangement joins TRBV30 to TRBJ2-2, with a tentative D call TRBD1 (5 bases). This CDR3 comprises 13 residues. CDR1 and CDR2 from the germline V gene are GTSNPN and SVGIG (reference sequence). V was cut by 5 bases and J by 6 bases, with 13 bases left in between. The CDR3 sequence: CAWLGVGSGELFF. The CDR3 region has the DNA TGTGCCTGGCTAGGGGTTGGTTCCGGGGAGCTGTTTTTT. The whole variable domain, filled in from reference TRBV30 and TRBJ2-2, reads SQTIHQWPATLVQPVGSPLSLECTVEGTSNPNLYWYRQAAGRGLQLLFYSVGIGQISSEVPQNLSASRPQDRQFILSSKKLLLSDSGFYLCAWLGVGSGELFFGEGSRLTVL.

This clone appeared once. This chain uses TRBV7-3 with TRBJ2-3, with 10 bases that match TRBD2. From germline, CDR1 is SGHTA and CDR2 FQGTGA. The length of the CDR3 is 15 residues. V lost 5 bases and J lost 2; bases outside the gene matches: 4. As DNA, the CDR3 is TGTGCCAGCAGCGAGCGGGGGGGGGACACAGATACGCAGTATTTT. This translates into CASSERGGDTDTQYF.

The V call is TRBV9, the J call TRBJ2-3, with 11 bases matching TRBD2. The CDR3 has 20 residues. CDR1 and CDR2 (germline): SGDLS, YYNGEE. The J segment lost 0 bases and the V segment lost 3 bases, leaving 15 bases of the junction unmatched. The CDR3 DNA reads TGTGCCAGCAGCGCTGGACTAGCGGGCCGACATGCCCAGAGCACAGATACGCAGTATTTT. This gives the protein CASSAGLAGRHAQSTDTQYF. Looking up the rest from reference TRBV9 and TRBJ2-3 gives the full variable domain: DSGVTQTPKHLITATGQRVTLRCSPRSGDLSVYWYQQSLDQGLQFLIQYYNGEERAKGNILERFSAQQFPDLHSELNLSSLELGDSALYFCASSAGLAGRHAQSTDTQYFGPGTRLTVL.